Below, 12 T cell receptor beta chains from the same sample are listed, as sequenced in a study of sequential checkpoint blockade in melanoma. Sequencing used immunoSEQ multiplex PCR; TCRdb keeps in-frame clones, though not all of them. The sample carries about 5,600 clones, approximately 50% recorded once. Treatment defined: randomized to nivolumab then ipilimumab (arm A) or the reverse (arm B). The sample in question was CD8+ T cells sorted from blood (inferred from file names), obtained from a patient given nivolumab and ipilimumab in sequence. These receptors came from a human donor with melanoma.

This clone was found a few times. J is TRBJ2-7 and V is TRBV28; 11 bases agree with TRBD1. Losses at the gene ends were 9 bases for V and 4 bases for J; bases not matched to a gene: 14. Germline values: CDR1 MDHEN, CDR2 SYDVKM. This CDR3 spans 16 amino acids. The CDR3 reads CASNSLEDRGRYEQYF. CDR3 in DNA: TGTGCCAGTAACTCCCTTGAGGACAGGGGGCGGTACGAGCAGTACTTC.

The V call is TRBV9, the J call TRBJ2-7, with 8 positions matching TRBD2. Germline trimming cut 7 bases from V and 5 bases from J; bases unmatched to any gene: 5. Germline CDR1 reads SGDLS; CDR2 reads YYNGEE. CDR3 length: 12 amino acids. The CDR3 region has the DNA TGTGCCAGCGCGGGAGGCCACCACGAGCAGTACTTC. It specifies CASAGGHHEQYF.

V is TRBV29-1 and J is TRBJ2-2; D uncertain. CDR1 and CDR2 from the germline V gene are SQVTM and ANQGSEA. CDR3 length equals 13 residues. The germline V and J ends were trimmed by 2 bases and 5 bases, with 9 bases remaining between them. CDR3 region: CSVEMSLTGELFF. As DNA, the CDR3 is TGCAGCGTTGAAATGTCTTTGACCGGGGAGCTGTTTTTT.

The rearrangement joins TRBV6-6 to TRBJ2-1; D gene uncertain. Trimming cost V 2 bases and J 8 bases, with 16 bases left between them. CDR3 length equals 15 residues. CDR1 is MNHNY, CDR2 SVGAGI, per germline (reference sequence). The CDR3 protein is CASSYDRRALDEQFF. The CDR3 DNA is TGTGCCAGCAGTTACGATAGAAGAGCTCTGGATGAGCAGTTCTTC.

This sequence joins TRBV7-2 and TRBJ1-2; TRBD1 matches 12 bases. CDR3 length: 12 residues. V lost 0 bases to trimming and J lost 14 bases; unmatched junction nucleotides: 1. The germline gives CDR1 SGHTA, CDR2 FQGNSA. The CDR3 bases are TGTGCCAGCAGCTTAGCGGGACAGGGGGCGACCTTC. Residues: CASSLAGQGATF.

This clone has only a few counts. The chain is built from TRBV6-5 and TRBJ2-1, with 8 bases identical to TRBD2. J gave up 0 bases and V 5 bases, and 3 bases lay outside the gene matches. This CDR3 has 15 amino acids. The germline V gene encodes CDR1 MNHEY and CDR2 SVGAGI. In DNA, the CDR3 is TGTGCCAGCAGTCAGAGCGGGAGCTCCTACAATGAGCAGTTCTTC. This gives the protein CASSQSGSSYNEQFF.

A few counts support this clone. The rearrangement uses TRBV7-8 and TRBJ2-1, with 9 bases lining up with TRBD2. The trim removed 5 bases at V and 7 bases at J, leaving 9 bases unmatched. The CDR3 sequence is 15 residues long. The V gene's germline CDR1 is SGHVS and CDR2 FQNEAQ. The CDR3 loop is CASSLREGRWNEQFF. The CDR3 DNA reads as TGTGCCAGCAGCCTGCGGGAGGGCCGGTGGAATGAGCAGTTCTTC.

The CDR3 spells CASRIGTLEAFF. The DNA of the CDR3 is TGTGCCAGTAGAATCGGGACACTTGAAGCTTTCTTT. V and J are TRBV19 and TRBJ1-1; the D gene is possibly TRBD1 (6 bases). CDR3 size: 12 residues. Trimming took off 6 bases at V and 7 bases at J, with 12 bases between the two ends. Germline CDR1 is LNHDA and CDR2 is SQIVND (reference sequence).

This clone was detected once. The J gene is TRBJ1-5, the V gene TRBV6-1; D remains ambiguous. In germline, CDR1 is MNHNS, CDR2 SASEGT. The CDR3 contains 15 residues. Trimming removed 3 bases from V and 2 bases from J, with 11 bases in between. CDR3 in DNA: TGTGCCAGCAGTGAGGTCCCGGAGGGCAATCAGCCCCAGCATTTT. Translating gives CASSEVPEGNQPQHF.

The rearrangement uses TRBV6-4 and TRBJ2-2, with a tentative D call TRBD1 (5 bases). This CDR3 is 16 amino acids long. V shed 0 bases and J shed 3 bases, with 11 bases lying between them. Germline CDR1 MRHNA, CDR2 SNTAGT. CDR3 DNA sequence: TGTGCCAGCAGTGACTCGGCCACCAGGGACACCGGGGAGCTGTTTTTT. Translating gives CASSDSATRDTGELFF.

The chain carries TRBV5-4 and TRBJ1-5; unclear D gene. Per the germline V gene, CDR1 is SGHNT and CDR2 is YYREEE (reference sequence). The CDR3 has 13 amino acids. The V end was cut by 4 bases, the J end by 7 bases, with 12 bases between. Here the CDR3 reads CASSLDGEQPQHF. CDR3 nucleotide sequence: TGTGCCAGCAGCCTGGACGGGGAACAGCCCCAGCATTTT. The full variable domain, in which reference TRBV5-4 and TRBJ1-5 provide the parts outside the CDR3, is ETGVTQSPTHLIKTRGQQVTLRCSSQSGHNTVSWYQQALGQGPQFIFQYYREEENGRGNFPPRFSGLQFPNYSSELNVNALELDDSALYLCASSLDGEQPQHFGDGTRLSIL.

The gene calls are TRBV6-1 and TRBJ2-1; maybe TRBD1 (6 bases). The ends were cut back, 5 bases at V and 7 bases at J, with 12 bases in the middle. Germline-derived CDR1 and CDR2 are MNHNS and SASEGT. The CDR3 extends over 13 amino acids. The DNA of the CDR3 is TGTGCCAGCAGTCCTACAGGGTCAAATGAGCAGTTCTTC. Protein product: CASSPTGSNEQFF.